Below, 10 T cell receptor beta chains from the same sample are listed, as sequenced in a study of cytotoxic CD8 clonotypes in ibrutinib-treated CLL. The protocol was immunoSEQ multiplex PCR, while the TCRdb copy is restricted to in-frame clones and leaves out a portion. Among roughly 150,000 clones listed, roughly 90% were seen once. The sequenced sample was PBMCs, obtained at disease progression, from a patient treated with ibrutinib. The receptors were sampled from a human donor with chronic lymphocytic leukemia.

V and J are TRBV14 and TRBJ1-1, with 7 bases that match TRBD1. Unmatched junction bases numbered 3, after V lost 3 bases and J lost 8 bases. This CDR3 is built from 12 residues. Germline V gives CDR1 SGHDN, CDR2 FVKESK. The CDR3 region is CASSHRQGEAFF. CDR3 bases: TGTGCCAGCAGCCACCGACAGGGAGAAGCTTTCTTT.

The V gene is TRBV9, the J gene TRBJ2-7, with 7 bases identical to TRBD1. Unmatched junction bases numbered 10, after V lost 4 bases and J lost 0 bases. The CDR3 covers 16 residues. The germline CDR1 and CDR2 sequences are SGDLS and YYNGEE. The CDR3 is CASSQGVGISSYEQYF. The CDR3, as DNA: TGTGCCAGCAGCCAGGGGGTGGGGATTAGCTCCTACGAGCAGTACTTC.

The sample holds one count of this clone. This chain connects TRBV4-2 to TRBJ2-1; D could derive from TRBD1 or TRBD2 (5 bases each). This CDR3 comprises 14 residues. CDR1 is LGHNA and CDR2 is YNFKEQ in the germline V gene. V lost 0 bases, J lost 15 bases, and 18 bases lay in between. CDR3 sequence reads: CASSQEERGLRPFF. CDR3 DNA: TGTGCCAGCAGCCAAGAGGAGAGGGGTCTTAGACCGTTCTTC.

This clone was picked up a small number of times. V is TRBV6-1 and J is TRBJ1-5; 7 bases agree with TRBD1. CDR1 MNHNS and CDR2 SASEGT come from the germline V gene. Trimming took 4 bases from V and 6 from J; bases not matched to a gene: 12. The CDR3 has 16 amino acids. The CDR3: CASSGPSTGVVQPQHF. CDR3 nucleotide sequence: TGTGCCAGCAGTGGGCCCAGTACAGGGGTGGTTCAGCCCCAGCATTTT.

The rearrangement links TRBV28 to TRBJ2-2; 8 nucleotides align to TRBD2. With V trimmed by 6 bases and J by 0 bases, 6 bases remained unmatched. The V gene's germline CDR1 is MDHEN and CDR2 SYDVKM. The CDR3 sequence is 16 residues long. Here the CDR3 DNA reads TGTGCCAGCAGATTTTCGGGACTAGCGAACACCGGGGAGCTGTTTTTT. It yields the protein CASRFSGLANTGELFF.

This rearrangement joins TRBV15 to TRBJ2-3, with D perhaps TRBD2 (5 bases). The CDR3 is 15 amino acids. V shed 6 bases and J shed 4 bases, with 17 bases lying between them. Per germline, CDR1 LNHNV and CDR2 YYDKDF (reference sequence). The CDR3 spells CATSWLASIADTQYF. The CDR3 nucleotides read TGTGCCACCAGTTGGCTAGCTTCTATCGCAGATACGCAGTATTTT.

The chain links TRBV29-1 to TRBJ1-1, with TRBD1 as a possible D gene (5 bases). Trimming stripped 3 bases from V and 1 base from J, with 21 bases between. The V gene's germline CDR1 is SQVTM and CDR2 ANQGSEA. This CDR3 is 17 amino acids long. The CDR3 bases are TGCAGCGTTGATGGGTCCACCTTTGGGGCCCAGAACACTGAAGCTTTCTTT. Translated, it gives CSVDGSTFGAQNTEAFF.

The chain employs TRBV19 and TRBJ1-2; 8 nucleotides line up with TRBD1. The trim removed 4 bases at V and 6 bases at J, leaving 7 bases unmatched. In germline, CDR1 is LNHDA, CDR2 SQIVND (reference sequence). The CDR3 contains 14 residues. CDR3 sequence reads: CASSTSTGGDGYTF. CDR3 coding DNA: TGTGCCAGTAGTACTTCAACAGGGGGTGATGGCTACACCTTC.

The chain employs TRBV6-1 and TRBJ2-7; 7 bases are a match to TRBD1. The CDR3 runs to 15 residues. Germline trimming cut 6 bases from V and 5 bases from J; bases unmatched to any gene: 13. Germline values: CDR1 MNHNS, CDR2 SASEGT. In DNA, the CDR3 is TGTGCCAGCAGCGCTGGACAGGCCTCGAGGGACGAGCAGTACTTC. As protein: CASSAGQASRDEQYF.

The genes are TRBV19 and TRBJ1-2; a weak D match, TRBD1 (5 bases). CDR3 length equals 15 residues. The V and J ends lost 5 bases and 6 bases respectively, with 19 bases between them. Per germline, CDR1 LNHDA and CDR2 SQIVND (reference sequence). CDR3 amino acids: CASSPGTLPSDGYTF. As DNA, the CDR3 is TGTGCCAGTAGTCCCGGGACGCTCCCCTCCGATGGCTACACCTTC. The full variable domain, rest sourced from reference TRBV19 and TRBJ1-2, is DGGITQSPKYLFRKEGQNVTLSCEQNLNHDAMYWYRQDPGQGLRLIYYSQIVNDFQKGDIAEGYSVSREKKESFPLTVTSAQKNPTAFYLCASSPGTLPSDGYTFGSGTRLTVV.